One and the same sample provided the 2 T cell receptor beta chains below, sequenced in a study of blood T cells in healthy people across ages. Combining a sample-barcoded 5' primer with a J-beta primer mix, a second PCR ran for roughly 7 to 12 cycles. TCRdb called the 5' RACE reads again in MiXCR, with one record for every CDR3 protein. The sample carries hundreds of thousands of distinct CDR3 sequences, roughly 30% recorded once. Material: blood. These receptors were collected from a woman of 80 years or more in good health.

This clonotype was observed a few times. The rearrangement joins TRBV20-1 to TRBJ2-2, with 9 bases aligning to TRBD1. The V gene's germline CDR1 is DFQATT and CDR2 SNEGSKA (reference sequence). The CDR3 spans 14 residues. The trim removed 5 bases at V and 4 bases at J, leaving 5 bases unmatched. CDR3 in DNA: TGCAGTGCTCGAGGACAGGGGCCCACCGGGGAGCTGTTTTTT. Encoded protein: CSARGQGPTGELFF.

This clonotype has a count of ten or more. The chain's CDR3 is CASSIKVGESYGYTF. The CDR3, as DNA: TGTGCCAGCAGTATTAAGGTGGGGGAGAGCTATGGCTACACCTTC. This chain uses TRBV12-3 or TRBV12-4 with TRBJ1-2; maybe TRBD1 (5 bases). CDR3 length: 15 amino acids. V lost 5 bases to trimming and J lost 4 bases, with 17 bases between them.